This is a list of T cell receptor beta chains from one sample in a study of breast tumors, draining lymph nodes, adjacent tissues. TCRdb re-called the multiplex PCR reads through MiXCR, storing one row per CDR3 protein. The table lists some 100,000 distinct CDR3 sequences, around 21% of them singletons. The specimen was axillary lymph node tissue. The receptors were sampled from a female donor with breast cancer. Some clones in this sample may be carry-over from other donors' samples. Each CDR3 is given with its conserved first and last residue. Fields, in order: clone size, V gene, J gene, D gene, CDR3 protein, CDR3 DNA. A D gene is named only where the DNA matches it firmly. The size entry is marked missing in some rows and otherwise reads once, few, many or a size class.

NA	TRBV30	TRBJ2-1	NA	CDWSSDVCSSDHEQFF	TGTGACTGGAGTTCAGACGTGTGCTCTTCCGATCATGAGCAGTTCTTC
NA	TRBV6-1	TRBJ1-4	NA	CASSETAGSEKLFF	TGTGCCAGCAGTGAGACAGCGGGTAGTGAAAAACTGTTTTTT
many	TRBV7-8	TRBJ2-1	TRBD2	CASSLVLAGGLSNEQFF	TGTGCCAGCAGCTTAGTACTAGCGGGAGGGCTGTCCAATGAGCAGTTCTTC
many	TRBV24-1	TRBJ1-2	NA	CATSAPTGGASYGYTF	TGTGCCACCAGTGCTCCGACGGGGGGCGCGAGCTATGGCTACACCTTC
many	TRBV15	TRBJ2-5	TRBD2	CATSRELAGGPGQETQYF	TGTGCCACCAGCAGAGAACTAGCGGGGGGGCCGGGGCAAGAGACCCAGTACTTC
many	TRBV19	TRBJ1-6	TRBD1	CASSVRDRGWSYNSPLHF	TGTGCCAGTAGTGTCCGGGACAGGGGATGGTCCTATAATTCACCCCTCCACTTT
many	TRBV6-1	TRBJ1-5	NA	CASSEGQSNQPQHF	TGTGCCAGCAGTGAAGGACAGAGCAATCAGCCCCAGCATTTT
many	TRBV7-3	TRBJ2-1	TRBD1	CASSRSGQGGNEQFF	TGTGCCAGCAGCCGCTCGGGACAGGGGGGGAATGAGCAGTTCTTC
many	TRBV7-9	TRBJ1-5	NA	CASSHGSGPQHF	TGTGCCAGCAGCCACGGGTCCGGGCCCCAGCATTTT
NA	TRBV28	TRBJ1-5	NA	CASSRLGVSNQPQHF	TGTGCCAGCAGCCGGTTGGGGGTTTCCAATCAGCCCCAGCATTTT
many	TRBV7-3	TRBJ2-3	NA	CASSPVSVDSTDTQYF	TGTGCCAGCAGCCCTGTATCGGTAGACAGCACAGATACGCAGTATTTT
many	TRBV4-1	TRBJ1-2	NA	CASSQEEGGYGYTF	TGCGCCAGCAGCCAAGAGGAGGGCGGCTATGGCTACACCTTC
many	TRBV2	TRBJ1-2	NA	CASRGGGGRYGYTF	TGTGCCAGCAGAGGCGGCGGGGGAAGGTATGGCTACACCTTC